These T cell receptor beta chains were read from a single sample in a study of cytomegalovirus exposure and HLA in healthy donors. The assay was immunoSEQ multiplex PCR, and TCRdb's table has in-frame clones only and misses some. The sample includes under 150,000 clones, roughly 78% seen only once; the top ten take roughly 2.4%. Input material: PBMCs. Receptor source: a man in his thirties or forties in good health and CMV-seronegative. Both conserved end residues are part of each CDR3. A D gene is named only where the DNA matches it firmly. Where a row states a size, it is once, few, many or the class of an expanded clone; other rows omit it.

V gene: TRBV4-1; J gene: TRBJ2-1; D gene: TRBD2; clone size: NA; CDR3 protein: CASSQEGGRGDNEQFF; CDR3 DNA: TGCGCCAGCAGCCAAGAAGGTGGGAGGGGCGACAATGAGCAGTTCTTC
V gene: TRBV7-9; J gene: TRBJ1-5; D gene: NA; clone size: few; CDR3 protein: CASSSGSYSNQPQHF; CDR3 DNA: TGTGCCAGCAGTTCAGGGTCATATAGCAATCAGCCCCAGCATTTT
V gene: TRBV19; J gene: TRBJ2-7; D gene: TRBD1; clone size: NA; CDR3 protein: CASRDTGGAEQYF; CDR3 DNA: TGTGCCAGTAGGGATACAGGGGGCGCCGAGCAGTACTTC
V gene: TRBV19; J gene: TRBJ1-5; D gene: NA; clone size: NA; CDR3 protein: CASNPRQDYSNQPQHF; CDR3 DNA: TGTGCCAGTAACCCCCGACAGGATTATAGCAATCAGCCCCAGCATTTT
V gene: TRBV30; J gene: TRBJ2-2; D gene: TRBD1; clone size: NA; CDR3 protein: CAWKNRGVWNTGELFF; CDR3 DNA: TGTGCCTGGAAGAACAGGGGGGTTTGGAACACCGGGGAGCTGTTTTTT
V gene: TRBV6-1; J gene: TRBJ1-5; D gene: NA; clone size: NA; CDR3 protein: CASSEARSSRSQPQNF; CDR3 DNA: TGTGCCAGCAGTGAAGCGCGGTCCTCCCGCAGTCAGCCCCAGAATTTT
V gene: TRBV30; J gene: TRBJ1-1; D gene: TRBD1; clone size: NA; CDR3 protein: CAWSVGQGHTEAFF; CDR3 DNA: TGTGCCTGGAGTGTGGGACAGGGGCACACTGAAGCTTTCTTT
V gene: TRBV7-6; J gene: TRBJ1-1; D gene: NA; clone size: NA; CDR3 protein: CASSLEQGGANTEAFF; CDR3 DNA: TGTGCCAGCAGCTTAGAACAGGGAGGGGCGAACACTGAAGCTTTCTTT
V gene: TRBV7-6; J gene: TRBJ1-3; D gene: NA; clone size: NA; CDR3 protein: CASSLGGSNSGNTIYF; CDR3 DNA: TGTGCCAGCAGCTTAGGAGGCAGCAACTCTGGAAACACCATATATTTT
V gene: TRBV6-5; J gene: TRBJ2-7; D gene: NA; clone size: NA; CDR3 protein: CASSQRDRRYEQYF; CDR3 DNA: TGTGCCAGCAGTCAGCGAGACAGACGTTACGAGCAGTACTTC
V gene: TRBV13; J gene: TRBJ2-7; D gene: NA; clone size: NA; CDR3 protein: CASSFSGTTYEQYF; CDR3 DNA: TGTGCCAGCAGCTTTAGCGGTACAACCTACGAGCAGTACTTC
V gene: TRBV28; J gene: TRBJ1-3; D gene: TRBD1; clone size: few; CDR3 protein: CASRTGESSGNTIYF; CDR3 DNA: TGTGCCAGCAGAACAGGGGAAAGCTCTGGAAACACCATATATTTT
V gene: TRBV7-6; J gene: TRBJ1-2; D gene: TRBD1; clone size: NA; CDR3 protein: CASSPSTGGVFGYTF; CDR3 DNA: TGTGCCAGCAGCCCTTCGACAGGGGGGGTGTTTGGCTACACCTTC
V gene: TRBV18; J gene: TRBJ2-7; D gene: NA; clone size: NA; CDR3 protein: CASSPPLRVQAYEQYF; CDR3 DNA: TGTGCCAGCTCACCTCCCCTGCGGGTCCAAGCCTACGAGCAGTACTTC
V gene: TRBV30; J gene: TRBJ2-7; D gene: NA; clone size: NA; CDR3 protein: CAWSSGSPWQYF; CDR3 DNA: TGTGCCTGGAGCTCAGGGTCCCCCTGGCAGTACTTC
V gene: TRBV6-1; J gene: TRBJ2-7; D gene: TRBD1; clone size: few; CDR3 protein: CASSWTGVLYEQYF; CDR3 DNA: TGTGCCAGCAGTTGGACAGGGGTACTCTACGAGCAGTACTTC
V gene: TRBV28; J gene: TRBJ2-7; D gene: NA; clone size: NA; CDR3 protein: CASSLYYQYEQYF; CDR3 DNA: TGTGCCAGCAGTTTGTATTACCAGTACGAGCAGTACTTC
V gene: TRBV2; J gene: TRBJ2-1; D gene: NA; clone size: NA; CDR3 protein: CASGPSGQGASGSYNEQFF; CDR3 DNA: TGTGCCAGCGGACCTTCGGGACAAGGAGCTAGCGGCTCCTACAATGAGCAGTTCTTC
V gene: TRBV7-9; J gene: TRBJ2-1; D gene: TRBD1; clone size: NA; CDR3 protein: CASSSEGQGVYEQFF; CDR3 DNA: TGTGCCAGCAGCTCGGAGGGACAGGGGGTCTATGAGCAGTTCTTC
V gene: TRBV27; J gene: TRBJ1-4; D gene: TRBD1; clone size: NA; CDR3 protein: CASSLDRNNEKLFF; CDR3 DNA: TGTGCCAGCAGTCTGGACAGGAATAATGAAAAACTGTTTTTT
V gene: TRBV5-1; J gene: TRBJ2-7; D gene: NA; clone size: NA; CDR3 protein: CASSWVGESDEQYF; CDR3 DNA: TGCGCCAGCAGCTGGGTTGGGGAGAGCGACGAGCAGTACTTC
V gene: TRBV2; J gene: TRBJ1-2; D gene: TRBD1; clone size: NA; CDR3 protein: CASSEGRGDGYTF; CDR3 DNA: TGTGCCAGCAGTGAAGGCAGGGGGGATGGCTACACCTTC